One and the same sample provided the 16 T cell receptor beta chains below, sequenced in a study of blood T cell repertoires in COVID-19 (dated by TCRdb to the early 2020s). The method was the immunoSEQ multiplex PCR assay. TCRdb limited this immuneACCESS table to in-frame rearrangements with V and J called. A share of clones is missing; checked studies link under half to unresolved V genes, and the rest is unexplained. The sample records under 200,000 clones, around 74% of which are singletons. The top ten constitute around 2.8% of the sample. The sequencing input was peripheral blood. These receptors were obtained from a man in his sixties or seventies with acute or convalescent COVID-19.

This clone was seen a few times. CDR3 loop: CASSLQGAREGNTIYF. In DNA, the CDR3 is TGTGCCAGCAGCTTGCAGGGGGCGCGGGAAGGAAACACCATATATTTT. The rearrangement links TRBV5-4 to TRBJ1-3; 8 nucleotides match TRBD1. CDR3 length equals 16 residues. Losses at the gene ends were 1 base for V and 4 bases for J; bases not matched to a gene: 7. Germline loops: CDR1 SGHNT, CDR2 YYREEE (reference sequence). Full variable domain (remainder filled in from reference TRBV5-4 and TRBJ1-3): ETGVTQSPTHLIKTRGQQVTLRCSSQSGHNTVSWYQQALGQGPQFIFQYYREEENGRGNFPPRFSGLQFPNYSSELNVNALELDDSALYLCASSLQGAREGNTIYFGEGSWLTVV.

The V call is TRBV19, the J call TRBJ2-5, with D possibly TRBD1 on 5 matching bases. V dropped 10 bases and J dropped 1 base, with 13 bases sitting between them. The length of the CDR3 is 13 residues. Per germline, CDR1 LNHDA and CDR2 SQIVND (reference sequence). The CDR3 bases are TGTGCCACGACGGACACCCGCCAAGAGACCCAGTACTTC. Protein sequence: CATTDTRQETQYF. Variable domain in full (rest from reference TRBV19 and TRBJ2-5): DGGITQSPKYLFRKEGQNVTLSCEQNLNHDAMYWYRQDPGQGLRLIYYSQIVNDFQKGDIAEGYSVSREKKESFPLTVTSAQKNPTAFYLCATTDTRQETQYFGPGTRLLVL.

This clone appeared once. V is TRBV3-1 (or the pseudogene TRBV3-2) and J is TRBJ2-3, with D maybe TRBD2 (6 bases). This CDR3 contains 18 residues. Trimming took off 3 bases at V and 0 bases at J, with 19 bases between the two ends. The germline V gene has CDR1 LGHDT and CDR2 YNNKEL (reference sequence). CDR3 loop: CASSQHLRSGGSTDTQYF. The CDR3 region has the DNA TGTGCCAGCAGCCAGCATCTCAGGTCCGGGGGTAGCACAGATACGCAGTATTTT.

The CDR3 DNA follows: TGTGCCAGCAGTTTACCCGGCCTGGACTCTACGCAGTATTTT. Translating it yields CASSLPGLDSTQYF. The chain joins TRBV27 to TRBJ2-3; maybe TRBD2 (5 bases). Trimming took off 2 bases at V and 8 bases at J, with 14 bases between the two ends. The germline V gene has CDR1 MNHEY and CDR2 SMNVEV (reference sequence). There are 14 residues in the CDR3.

This chain uses TRBV19 with TRBJ2-3; D is uncertain. V was cut by 6 bases and J by 1 base, with 14 bases left in between. The CDR3 extends over 15 amino acids. Germline-derived CDR1 and CDR2 are LNHDA and SQIVND (reference sequence). The CDR3 loop is CASRSVQSGTDTQYF. CDR3 coding DNA: TGTGCCAGTAGATCGGTACAGTCTGGCACAGATACGCAGTATTTT.

The chain combines TRBV7-2 with TRBJ2-1, with TRBD2 matching 9 bases. V trimming: 1 base; J trimming: 2 bases; junction bases outside the gene matches: 3. CDR3 length equals 16 residues. Germline-derived CDR1 and CDR2 are SGHTA and FQGNSA. The CDR3 spells CASSLEASGTYNEQFF. CDR3 coding DNA: TGTGCCAGCAGCTTAGAGGCTAGCGGGACCTACAATGAGCAGTTCTTC.

The chain couples TRBV18 to TRBJ2-7, with TRBD2 matching over 7 bases. The trim removed 2 bases at V and 4 bases at J, leaving 8 bases unmatched. The CDR3 extends over 15 amino acids. The germline gives CDR1 KGHSH, CDR2 LQKENI. The DNA for the CDR3 is TGTGCCAGCTCACCAGCAGCGGGACCCTTTTACGAGCAGTACTTC. Translating gives CASSPAAGPFYEQYF.

The chain couples TRBV2 to TRBJ2-7; TRBD2 is a possible D gene (6 bases). CDR1 is SNHLY, CDR2 FYNNEI, per germline. The length of the CDR3 is 14 residues. Trimming cost V 1 base and J 4 bases, with 11 bases left between them. CDR3: CASSEGGKPYEQYF. The CDR3 bases are TGTGCCAGCAGTGAAGGCGGGAAGCCATACGAGCAGTACTTC.

CDR3 in DNA: TGTGCCAGCAGCAAAAATCACCCTGGCCGAGAGACCCAGTACTTC. Residues: CASSKNHPGRETQYF. The chain recombines TRBV21-1 with TRBJ2-5; TRBD1 was called by the table and not checked on the DNA. TRBV21-1 is deemed a pseudogene. The CDR3 length is 15 residues.

This clone was counted between two and nine times. V gene TRBV5-4 combines with J gene TRBJ2-7, with TRBD1 identical over 8 bases. V lost 3 bases, J lost 5 bases, and 10 bases stayed unmatched. The length of the CDR3 is 15 residues. Germline loops: CDR1 SGHNT, CDR2 YYREEE (reference sequence). The CDR3 nucleotides read TGTGCCAGCAGCTACCGGGCAGGGGGCTTTAACGAGCAGTACTTC. It is translated as CASSYRAGGFNEQYF.

The chain combines TRBV18 with TRBJ2-1; TRBD2 matches at 8 bases. This CDR3 region has 16 residues. CDR1 and CDR2 (germline): KGHSH, LQKENI. V was clipped by 6 bases and J by 0 bases; unmatched bases: 7. CDR3 DNA sequence: TGTGCCAGCTCCACTAGCGGCCAGAGCTCCTACAATGAGCAGTTCTTC. Protein: CASSTSGQSSYNEQFF.

J is TRBJ1-3 and V is TRBV19, with D unclear. The V end was cut by 4 bases, the J end by 4 bases, with 8 bases between. The germline CDR1 and CDR2 sequences are LNHDA and SQIVND (reference sequence). This CDR3 has 13 residues. The CDR3 here is CASSSSTGNTIYF. The CDR3 DNA reads TGTGCCAGTAGTAGTTCGACAGGAAACACCATATATTTT. The full variable domain, with the rest looked up from reference TRBV19 and TRBJ1-3, is DGGITQSPKYLFRKEGQNVTLSCEQNLNHDAMYWYRQDPGQGLRLIYYSQIVNDFQKGDIAEGYSVSREKKESFPLTVTSAQKNPTAFYLCASSSSTGNTIYFGEGSWLTVV.

V is TRBV15 and J is TRBJ1-6, with 7 bases identical to TRBD1. V was clipped by 1 base and J by 5 bases; unmatched bases: 2. Germline assignment: CDR1 LNHNV and CDR2 YYDKDF (reference sequence). This CDR3 contains 15 residues. CDR3 in amino acids: CATSRGTGNNSPLHF. CDR3 DNA sequence: TGTGCCACCAGCAGAGGGACAGGCAATAATTCACCCCTCCACTTT.

The chain is built from TRBV27 and TRBJ2-7, with D possibly being TRBD1 (5 bases). This CDR3 has 15 amino acids. Germline-derived CDR1 and CDR2 are MNHEY and SMNVEV (reference sequence). V dropped 3 bases and J dropped 0 bases, with 12 bases sitting between them. The CDR3 nucleotides read TGTGCCAGCAGTTTTGGGCAGGGCCTCTCCTACGAGCAGTACTTC. Amino acid sequence: CASSFGQGLSYEQYF.

The V gene is TRBV12-3 or TRBV12-4, the J gene TRBJ2-7; 11 nucleotides line up with TRBD2. There are 13 residues in the CDR3. The ends lost 7 bases at V and 6 bases at J; junction bases unmatched: 5. The CDR3 DNA sequence: TGTGCCAGCACTCGTAGCGGGAGGGGCGAGCAGTACTTC. Its protein product is CASTRSGRGEQYF.

The genes are TRBV6-6 and TRBJ2-3; D is possibly TRBD1 (6 bases). The V end was cut by 5 bases, the J end by 6 bases, with 24 bases between. The CDR3 sequence is 17 residues long. Germline CDR1 reads MNHNY; CDR2 reads SVGAGI (reference sequence). The CDR3 protein is CASSPSLWGQPSDTQYF. The CDR3 DNA reads TGTGCCAGCAGTCCTTCCTTATGGGGGCAGCCCTCGGATACGCAGTATTTT.